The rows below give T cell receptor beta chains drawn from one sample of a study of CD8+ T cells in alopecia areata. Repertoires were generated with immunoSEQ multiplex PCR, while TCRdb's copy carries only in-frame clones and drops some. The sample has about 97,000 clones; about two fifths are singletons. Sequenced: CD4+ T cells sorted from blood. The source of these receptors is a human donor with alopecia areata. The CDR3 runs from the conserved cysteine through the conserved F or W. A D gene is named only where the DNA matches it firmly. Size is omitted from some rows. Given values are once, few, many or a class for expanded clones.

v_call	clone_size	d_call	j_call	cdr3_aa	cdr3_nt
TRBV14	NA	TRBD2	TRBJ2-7	CASSPPGLAGVGEQYF	TGTGCCAGCAGCCCCCCGGGACTAGCGGGAGTGGGAGAGCAGTACTTC
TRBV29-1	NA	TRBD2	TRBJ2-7	CSVATSGGHEQYF	TGCAGCGTTGCTACTAGCGGGGGGCACGAGCAGTACTTC
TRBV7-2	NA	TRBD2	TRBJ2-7	CASSQRLAGRSYEQYF	TGTGCCAGCAGCCAACGACTAGCGGGACGATCTTACGAGCAGTACTTC
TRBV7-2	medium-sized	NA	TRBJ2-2	CASSFRVTGELFF	TGTGCCAGCAGCTTTAGAGTCACCGGGGAGCTGTTTTTT
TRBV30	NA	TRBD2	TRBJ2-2	CAWRPGGRATGELFF	TGTGCCTGGAGACCTGGCGGGAGGGCCACCGGGGAGCTGTTTTTT
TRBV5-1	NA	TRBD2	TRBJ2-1	CASSRSSGIENEQFF	TGCGCCAGCAGCCGGAGTAGCGGGATAGAAAATGAGCAGTTCTTC
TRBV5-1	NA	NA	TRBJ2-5	CASSLALAPEETQYF	TGCGCCAGCAGCTTGGCGCTAGCTCCGGAAGAGACCCAGTACTTC
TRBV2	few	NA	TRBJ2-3	CATSLGTDTQYF	TGTGCCACCTCCCTGGGGACAGATACGCAGTATTTT
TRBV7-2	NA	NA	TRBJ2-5	CASSLDGSAAQETQYF	TGTGCCAGCAGCTTAGATGGGTCGGCGGCCCAAGAGACCCAGTACTTC
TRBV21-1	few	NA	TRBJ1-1	CASSNHCRHTEAFF	TGTGCCAGCAGCAATCATTGCAGACACACTGAAGCTTTCTTT